A single sample gave rise to the 26 T cell receptor beta chains below, sequenced in a study of blood T cell repertoires in COVID-19. Assay used: immunoSEQ multiplex PCR; TCRdb lists only in-frame clones, some missing. The repertoire consists of around 500,000 clones, with approximately 85% occurring once and the leading ten covering 3% to 3.5%. Sequencing was performed on peripheral blood. These receptor sequences come from a human donor in a cohort sampled during active COVID-19.

Here the CDR3 reads CASSPSASRNEQFF. CDR3 DNA: TGTGCCAGCAGCCCCTCGGCTAGCAGAAATGAGCAGTTCTTC. This sequence joins TRBV3-1 (or the pseudogene TRBV3-2) and TRBJ2-1; D might be TRBD2 (5 bases). V lost 4 bases and J 7 bases, leaving 14 bases between the germline ends. CDR1 and CDR2 (germline): LGHDT, YNNKEL (reference sequence). This CDR3 has 14 amino acids.

The CDR3 region has the DNA TGTGCCAGCACCCCCCCCACAGGGCTCAGAGAGCAGTACTTC. Protein sequence: CASTPPTGLREQYF. The chain recombines TRBV11-2 with TRBJ2-7, with D possibly matching TRBD1 (6 bases). Deletions cut 7 bases from V and 7 bases from J, with 20 bases between. This CDR3 spans 14 amino acids. Germline assignment: CDR1 SGHAT and CDR2 FQNNGV.

The chain has TRBV5-1 and TRBJ2-1; 8 bases fit TRBD2. CDR1 SGHRS and CDR2 YFSETQ come from the germline V gene. The V and J ends lost 4 bases and 0 bases, in that order; junction bases with no gene match: 12. This CDR3 is built from 18 residues. CDR3 coding DNA: TGCGCCAGCAGCCGACCCCTTATAGCGGGACGCTCCTACAATGAGCAGTTCTTC. This gives the protein CASSRPLIAGRSYNEQFF.

The rearrangement links TRBV27 to TRBJ2-5; D gene unclear. In germline, CDR1 is MNHEY, CDR2 SMNVEV (reference sequence). The CDR3 is made up of 15 amino acids. The V gene lost 2 bases and the J gene lost 5 bases, with 15 bases spanning the gap. CDR3: CASSLGGKVWETQYF. CDR3 in DNA: TGTGCCAGCAGTTTAGGCGGAAAAGTTTGGGAGACCCAGTACTTC.

The chain uses TRBV9 and TRBJ1-3; D remains unclear. Germline V CDR1 and CDR2: SGDLS, YYNGEE. V lost 0 bases and J lost 3, with 16 bases in between. The CDR3 runs to 17 residues. CDR3 protein: CASSVEGRRGYGNTIYF. The CDR3 bases are TGTGCCAGCAGCGTAGAGGGCCGGCGGGGATATGGAAACACCATATATTTT.

The rearrangement joins TRBV5-1 to TRBJ2-7; TRBD2 aligns across 10 bases. This CDR3 has 14 residues. Germline CDR1 reads SGHRS; CDR2 reads YFSETQ. J lost 5 bases, V lost 1 base, and 3 bases had no gene match. In DNA form, the CDR3 reads TGCGCCAGCAGCTTGCCTAGCGGGAGAAACGAGCAGTACTTC. It yields the protein CASSLPSGRNEQYF.

As for this clone: Other nucleotide sequences from this sample produce the same CDR3. The chain carries TRBV30 and TRBJ1-3; no clear D gene. In germline, CDR1 is GTSNPN, CDR2 SVGIG (reference sequence). The CDR3 consists of 14 residues. The V end was cut by 3 bases, the J end by 0 bases, with 9 bases between. The DNA of the CDR3 is TGTGCCTGGAGCGAGCGGGGCTCTGGAAACACCATATATTTT. Its protein product is CAWSERGSGNTIYF.

The rearrangement uses TRBV28 and TRBJ1-2; D possibly corresponds to TRBD1 (5 bases). Germline CDR1 and CDR2: MDHEN and SYDVKM. Trimming stripped 6 bases from V and 0 bases from J, with 11 bases between. The CDR3 runs 14 residues. CDR3 in DNA: TGTGCCAGCAGATTAGGACAATCTAACTATGGCTACACCTTC. Its translation is CASRLGQSNYGYTF.

V is TRBV27 and J is TRBJ2-7, with D uncertain. The germline CDR1 and CDR2 sequences are MNHEY and SMNVEV (reference sequence). The ends were cut back, 0 bases at V and 2 bases at J, with 11 bases in the middle. The CDR3 has 15 residues. The CDR3 sequence: CASSLSLKRPYEQYF. CDR3 nucleotide sequence: TGTGCCAGCAGTTTATCCCTTAAGCGACCCTACGAGCAGTACTTC.

The V gene is TRBV7-9, the J gene TRBJ1-1; 8 bases match TRBD1. This CDR3 is built from 15 residues. V lost 5 bases and J lost 4; bases outside the gene matches: 9. The germline V gene encodes CDR1 SEHNR and CDR2 FQNEAQ (reference sequence). The CDR3 loop reads CASSLRQGRSTEAFF. DNA for the CDR3: TGTGCCAGCAGCCTTAGACAGGGGAGGAGCACTGAAGCTTTCTTT. The full variable domain, in which reference TRBV7-9 and TRBJ1-1 provide the parts outside the CDR3, is DTGVSQNPRHKITKRGQNVTFRCDPISEHNRLYWYRQTLGQGPEFLTYFQNEAQLEKSRLLSDRFSAERPKGSFSTLEIQRTEQGDSAMYLCASSLRQGRSTEAFFGQGTRLTVV.

This sequence joins TRBV7-3 and TRBJ2-2; TRBD2 aligns across 8 bases. The CDR3 runs to 16 residues. Looked up from germline, CDR1 is SGHTA and CDR2 is FQGTGA. V was clipped by 2 bases and J by 5 bases; unmatched bases: 7. CDR3: CASSLLPAGVTGELFF. The CDR3 DNA sequence: TGTGCCAGCAGCTTACTTCCAGCGGGAGTAACCGGGGAGCTGTTTTTT.

V and J are TRBV6-5 and TRBJ2-1, with D possibly matching TRBD2 (5 bases). Deletions cut 2 bases from V and 11 bases from J, with 19 bases between. This CDR3 is built from 15 residues. Looked up from germline, CDR1 is MNHEY and CDR2 is SVGAGI. The CDR3 region is CASSYKAGPEGKQFF. CDR3 nucleotide sequence: TGTGCCAGCAGTTACAAGGCAGGCCCTGAGGGAAAGCAGTTCTTC.

The gene calls are TRBV7-9 and TRBJ2-7; TRBD1 matches 7 bases. The trim removed 6 bases at V and 0 bases at J, leaving 11 bases unmatched. The CDR3 is 16 amino acids. Germline CDR1 is SEHNR and CDR2 is FQNEAQ (reference sequence). CDR3 residues: CASSSSTGSISYEQYF. In DNA form, the CDR3 reads TGTGCCAGCAGTTCATCGACAGGGTCCATCTCCTACGAGCAGTACTTC.

This chain links TRBV6-5 with TRBJ2-7, with D possibly matching TRBD1 (7 bases). Germline V CDR1 and CDR2: MNHEY, SVGAGI. Trimming cost V 6 bases and J 5 bases, with 14 bases left between them. This CDR3 has 13 amino acids. CDR3 sequence (DNA): TGTGCCAGCAGGCCAGGGGGGCGGAACGAGCAGTACTTC. This codes for CASRPGGRNEQYF.

The chain carries TRBV19 and TRBJ2-1; D unresolved. V lost 6 bases and J lost 8, with 20 bases in between. This CDR3 region has 15 residues. Looked up from germline, CDR1 is LNHDA and CDR2 is SQIVND (reference sequence). CDR3 protein: CASRHEYPGRDEQFF. As DNA, the CDR3 is TGTGCCAGTAGACATGAATACCCAGGCCGCGATGAGCAGTTCTTC.

V gene TRBV10-3 combines with J gene TRBJ1-2; 8 nucleotides line up with TRBD1. The trim removed 8 bases at V and 0 bases at J, leaving 8 bases unmatched. CDR1 ENHRY and CDR2 SYGVKD come from the germline V gene. This CDR3 has 15 amino acids. The CDR3 DNA reads as TGTGCCATCGGGGGACAGGATCCCCCTAACTATGGCTACACCTTC. The encoded protein is CAIGGQDPPNYGYTF.

The CDR3 sequence is CASSSLAGKNEQFF. CDR3 nucleotides: TGTGCCAGCAGCTCCCTAGCAGGAAAGAATGAGCAGTTCTTC. The V gene is TRBV3-1 (or the pseudogene TRBV3-2), the J gene TRBJ2-1; D is possibly TRBD2 (5 bases). The CDR3 is made up of 14 amino acids. Trimming stripped 5 bases from V and 7 bases from J, with 15 bases between. From germline, CDR1 is LGHDT and CDR2 YNNKEL (reference sequence).

The CDR3 sequence: CASSALPGTSVRGSKQETQYF. The CDR3 coding sequence is TGTGCCAGCAGCGCATTGCCCGGGACTAGCGTTAGGGGTAGCAAGCAAGAGACCCAGTACTTC. V is TRBV9 and J is TRBJ2-5; 10 positions agree with TRBD2. Germline V gene data show CDR1 as SGDLS and CDR2 as YYNGEE. CDR3 length equals 21 residues. V lost 3 bases to trimming and J lost 2 bases; unmatched junction nucleotides: 22.

This clone was detected only a few times. The CDR3 here is CASSKNGGNTEAFF. The DNA of the CDR3 is TGTGCCAGCAGCAAAAACGGGGGTAACACTGAAGCTTTCTTT. The chain combines TRBV21-1 with TRBJ1-1. TRBV21-1 constitutes a pseudogene. The CDR3 totals 14 residues.

The gene calls are TRBV7-9 and TRBJ2-1, with 11 bases identical to TRBD2. CDR3 size: 18 residues. Germline trimming cut 1 base from V and 0 bases from J; bases unmatched to any gene: 5. CDR1 is SEHNR, CDR2 FQNEAQ, per germline (reference sequence). This CDR3 is CASSLGVSGRASYNEQFF. Here the CDR3 DNA reads TGTGCCAGCAGCTTAGGGGTTAGCGGGAGGGCCTCCTACAATGAGCAGTTCTTC.

CDR3 DNA sequence: TGCGCCAGCAGCCAAGGGGGCCAGTTCGAGCTGTTTTTT. Translated, it gives CASSQGGQFELFF. The chain has TRBV5-1 and TRBJ2-2; 7 positions agree with TRBD1. V lost 4 bases to trimming and J lost 11 bases; unmatched junction nucleotides: 8. This CDR3 is 13 amino acids long. Germline assignment: CDR1 SGHRS and CDR2 YFSETQ.

The chain combines TRBV7-9 with TRBJ2-3; possibly TRBD1 for D (5 bases). CDR3 length: 16 amino acids. Per the germline V gene, CDR1 is SEHNR and CDR2 is FQNEAQ (reference sequence). Deletions cut 3 bases from V and 2 bases from J, with 15 bases between. CDR3 in amino acids: CASSFVKKDITDTQYF. CDR3 coding DNA: TGTGCCAGCAGCTTCGTAAAGAAGGACATCACAGATACGCAGTATTTT.

The genes are TRBV12-3 or TRBV12-4 and TRBJ1-2; perhaps TRBD1 as D (5 bases). The CDR3 loop spans 13 amino acids. V was shortened by 5 bases and J by 8 bases, with 15 bases between the two germline ends. CDR3 nucleotide sequence: TGTGCCAGCAGTCCTTGGGGGGAGGGGGGCTACACCTTC. Protein product: CASSPWGEGGYTF.

This chain uses TRBV3-1 (or the pseudogene TRBV3-2) with TRBJ1-2, with D perhaps matching TRBD1 (6 bases). Germline-derived CDR1 and CDR2 are LGHDT and YNNKEL (reference sequence). V shed 1 base and J shed 2 bases, with 8 bases lying between them. The CDR3 totals 14 residues. The CDR3 spells CASSQGGGNYGYTF. CDR3 DNA sequence: TGTGCCAGCAGCCAAGGAGGGGGAAACTATGGCTACACCTTC.

This clone was picked up a small number of times. The chain links TRBV30 to TRBJ1-5; no definite D call. CDR1 is GTSNPN, CDR2 SVGIG, per germline (reference sequence). This CDR3 comprises 14 residues. Trimming pared 0 bases from V and 0 bases from J, leaving 6 bases between. In nucleotides, the CDR3 is TGTGCCTGGAGTGTATCCGTTAGCAATCAGCCCCAGCATTTT. Protein sequence: CAWSVSVSNQPQHF.

Only a few counts were recorded for this clone. The rearrangement joins TRBV11-2 to TRBJ2-2; the match to TRBD1 covers 8 bases. The length of the CDR3 is 16 residues. V lost 5 bases, J lost 1 base, and 6 bases stayed unmatched. Germline V gene lookup returns CDR1 SGHAT and CDR2 FQNNGV. The CDR3 DNA reads as TGTGCCAGCAGCAGCCGGGACAGGATGAACACCGGGGAGCTGTTTTTT. Translating gives CASSSRDRMNTGELFF. The whole variable domain, filled in from reference TRBV11-2 and TRBJ2-2, reads EAGVAQSPRYKIIEKRQSVAFWCNPISGHATLYWYQQILGQGPKLLIQFQNNGVVDDSQLPKDRFSAERLKGVDSTLKIQPAKLEDSAVYLCASSSRDRMNTGELFFGEGSRLTVL.